A selection of T cell receptor beta chains follows, all from one sample in a study of blood T cell repertoires in COVID-19. Profiling relied on immunoSEQ multiplex PCR, and the TCRdb table lists in-frame clones only, not all of them. This table has approximately 280,000 clones, 75% to 90% appearing once. Sequences were obtained from peripheral blood. The receptors stem from a woman in her 70s with acute or convalescent COVID-19. The CDR3 runs from the conserved cysteine through the conserved F or W. The D gene is left open where the match is weak. Only some rows state a clone size, as once, few, many or a class for expanded clones.

j_call clone_size d_call v_call cdr3_nt cdr3_aa
TRBJ1-3 NA NA TRBV7-9 TGTGCCAGCAGCTTAATAGGGAGCTCTGGAAACACCATATATTTT CASSLIGSSGNTIYF
TRBJ2-7 NA NA TRBV4-1 TGCGCCAGCAGCCAAGTACTCAACCCCTACGAGCAGTACTTC CASSQVLNPYEQYF
TRBJ1-2 NA NA TRBV5-1 TGCGCCAGCAGCTTGGGGACAGCTTCATATGGCTACACCTTC CASSLGTASYGYTF
TRBJ1-6 NA NA TRBV19 TGTGCCAGTAGGGTGACAGGCAAACAATCACCCCTCCACTTT CASRVTGKQSPLHF
TRBJ2-3 NA NA TRBV12-3/TRBV12-4 TGTGCCAGCAGTTGGGGGGACCCAGATACGCAGTATTTT CASSWGDPDTQYF
TRBJ2-4 NA NA TRBV4-1 TGCGCCAGCAGCCAACGGACAGTGATAGCCAAAAACATTCAGTACTTC CASSQRTVIAKNIQYF
TRBJ1-6 NA NA TRBV6-5 TGTGCCAGCAGTTACAACAGGGTAGTGGCCTCACCCCTCCACTTT CASSYNRVVASPLHF
TRBJ2-5 NA TRBD2 TRBV27 TGTGCCACCAAACCCCCTAGCGGGGGGGCCCAAGAGACCCAGTACTTC CATKPPSGGAQETQYF
TRBJ2-1 once NA TRBV5-6 TGTGCCAGCAGCCCGGGGACTCCACCTCTGCAGTTCTTC CASSPGTPPLQFF
TRBJ2-7 NA NA TRBV7-8 TGTGCCAGCAGCTTGGAACATCGGGGGATTCAGTACTTC CASSLEHRGIQYF
TRBJ1-6 NA NA TRBV2 TGTGCCAGCAGACTAGACCTGCAGGCCCTCCACTTT CASRLDLQALHF
TRBJ1-2 few NA TRBV6-4 TGTGCCAGCAGTCAACGGGGAGGCGATGGCTACACCTTC CASSQRGGDGYTF
TRBJ1-5 NA NA TRBV27 TGTGCCAGCAGTACCAGCGAGATACAGCCCCAGCATTTT CASSTSEIQPQHF
TRBJ2-3 NA NA TRBV5-1 TGCGCCAGCAGCTTGGGGCGGGGATCAGATACGCAGTATTTT CASSLGRGSDTQYF
TRBJ1-3 few NA TRBV18 TGTGCCAGCTCACCACCCCAGGCCCCTGGAAACACCATATATTTT CASSPPQAPGNTIYF
TRBJ1-3 NA TRBD1 TRBV14 TGTGCCAGCAGCCAAAGACAGGGACGAATTTCTGGAAACACCATATATTTT CASSQRQGRISGNTIYF